The TCR beta chain described here comes from a study of T cells after yellow fever vaccination. Whole-study context: SMART-Seq v4 Ultra Low Input prepared the low-cell-number fractions.

Germline values: CDR1 SGHAT, CDR2 FQNNGV. The CDR3 contains 17 residues. Trimming left V 2 bases short and J 0 bases short, with 15 bases between. TCRdb independently ran MiXCR on the 5' RACE reads; one entry per CDR3 protein. The table has more than 300,000 distinct CDR3 sequences, 4% to 5.5% seen once. This clonotype has only a few counts. The sample here was PBMCs, taken 15 days after the yellow fever booster vaccination. The sequence was collected from a man aged 18 to 29 who received the YFV17D yellow fever vaccine. The gene calls are TRBV11-2 and TRBJ2-3; D gene ambiguous. The CDR3 bases are TGTGCCAGCAGCTTAACCCCCCCGGATACTAGCACAGATACGCAGTATTTT. This gives the protein CASSLTPPDTSTDTQYF.